The 2 T cell receptor beta chains reported below all come from one sample, sequenced in a study of Graves' ophthalmopathy and Graves' hyperthyroidism. RNA transcripts were the template, and TCR beta CDR3 regions were amplified from them. An initial RT-PCR round employing HTBI primers preceded a second-round multiplex PCR. MiXCR, applied by TCRdb to the multiplex PCR reads, yields one record per CDR3 protein. The sample holds 350,000 or so distinct CDR3 sequences; 15% to 20% are singletons and the top ten take approximately 13%. The sequenced sample was peripheral blood. Receptor source: an adult man with Graves' ophthalmopathy.

There are many counts of this clonotype. V gene TRBV20-1 combines with J gene TRBJ1-2; 7 bases match TRBD1. This CDR3 is built from 14 residues. Unmatched junction bases numbered 9, after V lost 0 bases and J lost 8 bases. Germline CDR1 DFQATT, CDR2 SNEGSKA (reference sequence). The CDR3 region is CSARDREGQRGYTF. CDR3 DNA: TGCAGTGCTAGAGATCGAGAGGGACAGCGAGGCTACACCTTC.

There are many counts of this clonotype. This chain links TRBV11-1 with TRBJ2-7, with D perhaps being TRBD1 or TRBD2 (5 bases each). Trimming took 5 bases from V and 2 from J, leaving 13 bases between them. The CDR3 runs 14 residues. The germline V gene has CDR1 SGHAT and CDR2 FQDESV (reference sequence). CDR3 nucleotides: TGTGCCAGCAGCAATTGGGACGGGGCCTACGAGCAGTACTTC. This translates into CASSNWDGAYEQYF.